The 14 T cell receptor beta chains reported below all come from one sample, sequenced in a study of T-cell reconstitution after alpha-beta-depleted transplantation in children. During its preparation, the TCRbeta library received unique molecular identifiers. Each CDR3 protein is one row after TCRdb ran MiXCR on the PCR reads. The sample shows a few hundred thousand distinct CDR3 sequences, approximately 9.8% of them seen only once. Sequenced material: PBMCs from the stem cell graft donor, taken from the stem cell graft. The receptors shown here come from a human donor who donated a stem cell graft to a child with SCID.

In this sample, this clonotype turned up many times. This sequence joins TRBV2 and TRBJ1-6; 10 positions match TRBD1. Trimming at V came to 7 bases and at J to 8 bases, leaving 8 bases not matched to a gene. The CDR3 has 15 residues. CDR1 and CDR2 (germline): SNHLY, FYNNEI. The CDR3 here is CASNFGQGVDSPLHF. DNA of the CDR3: TGTGCCAGCAACTTCGGACAGGGGGTAGATTCACCCCTCCACTTT.

There are many counts of this clonotype. This chain uses TRBV5-1 with TRBJ2-3, with 12 bases identical to TRBD1. Trimming at V came to 2 bases and at J to 5 bases, leaving 3 bases not matched to a gene. The CDR3 totals 15 residues. Per germline, CDR1 SGHRS and CDR2 YFSETQ. DNA for the CDR3: TGCGCCAGCAGCTTAGGGACAGGGGGCCAAGATACGCAGTATTTT. This translates into CASSLGTGGQDTQYF. Drawing the rest from reference TRBV5-1 and TRBJ2-3, the complete variable domain is KAGVTQTPRYLIKTRGQQVTLSCSPISGHRSVSWYQQTPGQGLQFLFEYFSETQRNKGNFPGRFSGRQFSNSRSEMNVSTLELGDSALYLCASSLGTGGQDTQYFGPGTRLTVL.

This clonotype was counted many times. The chain joins TRBV20-1 to TRBJ2-1; the match to TRBD1 covers 9 bases. This CDR3 is built from 13 residues. Germline V gene lookup returns CDR1 DFQATT and CDR2 SNEGSKA (reference sequence). The trim removed 6 bases at V and 7 bases at J, leaving 7 bases unmatched. Here the CDR3 reads CSATRTGVNEQFF. In nucleotides, the CDR3 is TGCAGTGCGACTAGGACAGGGGTAAATGAGCAGTTCTTC.

The chain uses TRBV5-1 and TRBJ1-2, with 9 bases identical to TRBD1. The CDR3 has 17 residues. CDR1 SGHRS and CDR2 YFSETQ come from the germline V gene. The V gene end was trimmed by 1 base and the J gene end by 8 bases; junction bases not matched to a gene: 15. The CDR3 here is CASSLHPQGAQLGGYTF. For the CDR3, the DNA is TGCGCCAGCAGCTTGCATCCACAGGGGGCGCAGCTAGGGGGCTACACCTTC. The full variable domain, its missing parts supplied by reference TRBV5-1 and TRBJ1-2, is KAGVTQTPRYLIKTRGQQVTLSCSPISGHRSVSWYQQTPGQGLQFLFEYFSETQRNKGNFPGRFSGRQFSNSRSEMNVSTLELGDSALYLCASSLHPQGAQLGGYTFGSGTRLTVV.

This clonotype was seen repeatedly, ten times or more. V usage is TRBV7-9 and J usage is TRBJ2-3; 11 bases fit TRBD2. CDR1 is SEHNR, CDR2 FQNEAQ, per germline (reference sequence). The CDR3 is made up of 19 amino acids. J lost 0 bases, V lost 5 bases, and 13 bases had no gene match. This CDR3 reads CASSRTGTSGFLSTDTQYF. The CDR3 coding sequence is TGTGCCAGCAGCCGAACCGGGACTAGCGGATTCCTTAGCACAGATACGCAGTATTTT.

This clonotype came up many times. V and J are TRBV7-6 and TRBJ1-4; 10 nucleotides line up with TRBD1. The CDR3 totals 15 residues. Germline V CDR1 and CDR2: SGHVS, FNYEAQ. V shed 4 bases, J shed 10 bases, and the junction held 9 bases outside the gene matches. CDR3 in amino acids: CASSSIRDRGGKLFF. CDR3 nucleotides: TGTGCCAGCAGCTCCATCCGGGACAGGGGCGGAAAACTGTTTTTT.

In its sample, this clonotype was seen many times. CDR3 protein: CASSGWTARGKLFF. DNA of the CDR3: TGTGCCAGCAGCGGGTGGACAGCTCGGGGAAAACTGTTTTTT. The chain joins TRBV5-6 to TRBJ1-4; TRBD1 might be the D (6 bases). V was clipped by 4 bases and J by 10 bases, with 17 bases between them. Germline-derived CDR1 and CDR2 are SGHDT and YYEEEE. The CDR3 is 14 residues long. Full variable domain (missing parts from reference TRBV5-6 and TRBJ1-4): DAGVTQSPTHLIKTRGQQVTLRCSPKSGHDTVSWYQQALGQGPQFIFQYYEEEERQRGNFPDRFSGHQFPNYSSELNVNALLLGDSALYLCASSGWTARGKLFFGSGTQLSVL.

This clonotype was seen many times. This chain uses TRBV7-6 with TRBJ2-3, with D unclear. V was clipped by 3 bases and J by 1 base, with 5 bases between them. This CDR3 region has 13 residues. Germline V lookup: CDR1 SGHVS, CDR2 FNYEAQ. CDR3 DNA: TGTGCCAGCAGCTTCATAGGCACAGATACGCAGTATTTT. This encodes CASSFIGTDTQYF.

This clonotype was seen repeatedly, ten times or more. The genes are TRBV20-1 and TRBJ1-1; D uncertain. Between the trimmed V and J ends, which lost 3 bases and 3 bases, there was a span of 8 bases. Germline loops: CDR1 DFQATT, CDR2 SNEGSKA (reference sequence). CDR3 length: 12 residues. CDR3 in DNA: TGCAGTGCTAGTTTCGGGCACACTGAAGCTTTCTTT. Its protein product is CSASFGHTEAFF.

In this sample, this clonotype turned up many times. In DNA, the CDR3 is TGCGCCAGCAGCCTTGGGACTAGCGGCCCTACCGGGGAGCTGTTTTTT. Translating gives CASSLGTSGPTGELFF. The chain joins TRBV5-1 to TRBJ2-2, with 11 bases that match TRBD2. V was pared by 4 bases and J by 5 bases, with 7 bases of the junction left unmatched. The CDR3 is made up of 16 amino acids. Germline V CDR1 and CDR2: SGHRS, YFSETQ.

This clonotype was observed at least ten times. The J gene is TRBJ2-1, the V gene TRBV5-1; 7 bases are shared with TRBD1. This CDR3 spans 14 amino acids. V was clipped by 4 bases and J by 7 bases; unmatched bases: 8. Germline V gene lookup returns CDR1 SGHRS and CDR2 YFSETQ. The CDR3 DNA sequence: TGCGCCAGCAGCCAGGGGGACGGACGAAATGAGCAGTTCTTC. Translation: CASSQGDGRNEQFF.

This clonotype was recorded many times. The V call is TRBV6-5, the J call TRBJ1-1; D not resolved. Germline CDR1 and CDR2: MNHEY and SVGAGI. Trimming shortened V by 1 base and J by 2 bases, and 2 bases separated the two germline ends. The CDR3 has 12 residues. The CDR3: CASSYFNTEAFF. CDR3 DNA sequence: TGTGCCAGCAGTTACTTCAACACTGAAGCTTTCTTT.

This clonotype was recorded at least ten times. The J gene is TRBJ2-3, the V gene TRBV12-3 or TRBV12-4; either TRBD1 or TRBD2 may fit D (6 bases each). Trimming left V 5 bases short and J 3 bases short, with 18 bases between. This CDR3 comprises 16 residues. The CDR3 coding sequence is TGTGCCAGCAGTCCCATCTGGGGGGCAGGAACAGATACGCAGTATTTT. Protein product: CASSPIWGAGTDTQYF.

In this sample, this clonotype turned up many times. This chain links TRBV5-6 with TRBJ2-3, with D perhaps matching TRBD2 (5 bases). Trimming removed 3 bases at V and 7 bases at J, with 21 bases between. CDR1 and CDR2 from the germline V gene are SGHDT and YYEEEE. This CDR3 is built from 16 residues. The CDR3 sequence is CASSSEIRTPSYTQYF. The CDR3 DNA follows: TGTGCCAGCAGCTCCGAGATAAGGACTCCTTCATATACGCAGTATTTT.